The 21 T cell receptor beta chains in this list originate from one sample, sequenced in a study of cytomegalovirus exposure and HLA in healthy donors. The protocol was immunoSEQ multiplex PCR, while the TCRdb copy is restricted to in-frame clones and leaves out a portion. The sample has about 78,000 clones, almost 97% seen once. Sequenced sample: PBMCs. These receptors all stem from a man aged 18 to 30 in good health and CMV-seropositive.

This chain connects TRBV7-2 to TRBJ1-2; TRBD1 matches at 12 bases. J gave up 7 bases and V 4 bases, and 13 bases lay outside the gene matches. The CDR3 loop spans 17 amino acids. Germline lookup yields CDR1 SGHTA and CDR2 FQGNSA. CDR3 amino acids: CASSSSNPGQGAGGYTF. The DNA for the CDR3 is TGTGCCAGCAGCTCCTCCAACCCGGGACAGGGGGCTGGTGGCTACACCTTC.

The chain combines TRBV5-1 with TRBJ2-5; no definite D call. Germline assignment: CDR1 SGHRS and CDR2 YFSETQ. CDR3 size: 16 residues. The V gene lost 2 bases and the J gene lost 0 bases, with 14 bases spanning the gap. CDR3 sequence (DNA): TGCGCCAGCAGCTTTGGGTTCGCGACTCACCAAGAGACCCAGTACTTC. Amino acids: CASSFGFATHQETQYF.

V and J are TRBV2 and TRBJ2-5; TRBD1 is a possible D gene (6 bases). The CDR3 extends over 12 amino acids. In germline, CDR1 is SNHLY, CDR2 FYNNEI. V was shortened by 4 bases and J by 5 bases, with 8 bases between the two germline ends. The DNA for the CDR3 is TGTGCCAGCAGTGGTCAGGGGGAGACCCAGTACTTC. It translates to CASSGQGETQYF.

The rearrangement uses TRBV27 and TRBJ2-7, with 16 bases fitting TRBD2. Germline CDR1 is MNHEY and CDR2 is SMNVEV (reference sequence). After removal of 6 bases from V and 5 bases from J, the junction contained 1 base not matched to a gene. The CDR3 spans 14 residues. CDR3 bases: TGTGCCAGCAGCGGGACTAGCGGGAGGGACGAGCAGTACTTC. Protein sequence: CASSGTSGRDEQYF.

V usage is TRBV30 and J usage is TRBJ2-1, with 8 bases lining up with TRBD2. V dropped 2 bases and J dropped 2; count of bases not matched to a gene: 5. This CDR3 is built from 15 residues. The germline CDR1 and CDR2 sequences are GTSNPN and SVGIG (reference sequence). DNA for the CDR3: TGTGCCTGGAGTTTACGGGAGGGGACCTACAATGAGCAGTTCTTC. Its translation is CAWSLREGTYNEQFF.

Concerning this clone: A read error may produce the germline difference seen at one junction end. V is TRBV5-6 and J is TRBJ1-2, with TRBD1 as a possible D gene (6 bases). The germline gives CDR1 SGHDT, CDR2 YYEEEE. The CDR3 contains 14 residues. CDR3 region: CASSRGHPNFGYTF. In nucleotides, the CDR3 is TGTGCCAGCAGCCGGGGACACCCAAACTTTGGCTACACCTTC.

This clone was detected only once. The rearrangement joins TRBV2 to TRBJ1-1; 9 positions match TRBD1. Germline V CDR1 and CDR2: SNHLY, FYNNEI. There are 12 residues in the CDR3. V trimming: 6 bases; J trimming: 6 bases; junction bases outside the gene matches: 2. CDR3 nucleotides: TGTGCCAGCAGGGGACAGGGAGCTGAAGCTTTCTTT. Translating gives CASRGQGAEAFF.

CDR3 protein: CASSWGQGEAYEQYF. Written as DNA, the CDR3 is TGTGCCAGCAGCTGGGGACAGGGGGAAGCCTACGAGCAGTACTTC. The chain joins TRBV5-5 to TRBJ2-7, with TRBD1 matching over 11 bases. The CDR3 contains 15 residues. Germline assignment: CDR1 SGHKS and CDR2 YYEKEE (reference sequence). The junction had 4 bases not matched to a gene; V was cut back by 3 bases and J by 2 bases.

The chain recombines TRBV27 with TRBJ1-4; D may be TRBD1 (5 bases). The CDR3 is made up of 12 amino acids. V lost 2 bases to trimming and J lost 11 bases, with 9 bases between them. Germline V gives CDR1 MNHEY, CDR2 SMNVEV (reference sequence). The DNA for the CDR3 is TGTGCCAGCAGTTTAGGGGGAGGGAAACTGTTTTTT. Translating gives CASSLGGGKLFF.

The CDR3 coding sequence is TGTGCCAGCTCTAGCGGGAGCGGGAGCACAGATACGCAGTATTTT. This sequence encodes CASSSGSGSTDTQYF. The chain has TRBV2 and TRBJ2-3; 10 bases map to TRBD2. This CDR3 region has 15 residues. V shed 8 bases and J 0 bases; nucleotides not matched to a gene: 5. Germline values: CDR1 SNHLY, CDR2 FYNNEI.

This chain connects TRBV30 to TRBJ1-2; 9 positions agree with TRBD1. The V and J ends lost 0 bases and 11 bases, in that order; junction bases with no gene match: 7. The CDR3 extends over 13 amino acids. CDR1 and CDR2 (germline): GTSNPN, SVGIG (reference sequence). The CDR3 loop reads CAWSVSRDRVYTF. The CDR3 nucleotides are TGTGCCTGGAGTGTAAGTCGGGACAGGGTATACACCTTC.

This clone was detected only once. CDR3 in amino acids: CATSGEGMINEQYF. The DNA for the CDR3 is TGTGCCACCAGTGGTGAGGGTATGATCAACGAGCAGTACTTC. J is TRBJ2-7 and V is TRBV15; maybe TRBD2 (5 bases). Germline V lookup: CDR1 LNHNV, CDR2 YYDKDF (reference sequence). This CDR3 is 14 amino acids long. V was shortened by 6 bases and J by 5 bases, with 17 bases between the two germline ends.

Here the CDR3 reads CASSREFGEQYF. In nucleotides, the CDR3 is TGTGCCAGCAGCCGGGAGTTTGGCGAGCAGTACTTC. The chain recombines TRBV11-3 with TRBJ2-7; tentatively, D is TRBD2 (6 bases). The V end lost 5 bases, the J end lost 6 bases, and 11 bases lay between the germline ends. There are 12 residues in the CDR3. Per germline, CDR1 SGHNT and CDR2 YENEEA.

V is TRBV28 and J is TRBJ2-1; perhaps TRBD2 as D (6 bases). In germline, CDR1 is MDHEN, CDR2 SYDVKM. With 3 bases removed from V and 5 bases from J, the gap between germline ends came to 14 bases. The length of the CDR3 is 15 residues. CDR3 residues: CASSFTSRTHNEQFF. The CDR3 DNA reads as TGTGCCAGCAGTTTTACTAGCCGAACCCACAATGAGCAGTTCTTC.

The gene calls are TRBV19 and TRBJ2-2, with D hard to call. Trimming stripped 5 bases from V and 7 bases from J, with 5 bases between. CDR3 length: 11 amino acids. CDR1 is LNHDA, CDR2 SQIVND, per germline (reference sequence). The CDR3 nucleotides are TGTGCCAGTAGTCTGTTCGGGGAGCTGTTTTTT. Protein sequence: CASSLFGELFF.

The chain has TRBV9 and TRBJ2-7; 8 positions agree with TRBD2. J was trimmed by 5 bases and V by 0 bases; bases with no gene match: 13. Germline lookup yields CDR1 SGDLS and CDR2 YYNGEE. This CDR3 contains 17 residues. The CDR3 sequence: CASSVGLQAGVSDEQYF. CDR3 DNA sequence: TGTGCCAGCAGCGTAGGGCTCCAAGCGGGAGTAAGCGACGAGCAGTACTTC. Combining the CDR3 with reference TRBV9 and TRBJ2-7 gives the whole variable domain DSGVTQTPKHLITATGQRVTLRCSPRSGDLSVYWYQQSLDQGLQFLIQYYNGEERAKGNILERFSAQQFPDLHSELNLSSLELGDSALYFCASSVGLQAGVSDEQYFGPGTRLTVT.

V usage is TRBV28 and J usage is TRBJ1-2; D is ambiguous. The CDR3 is made up of 14 amino acids. Germline lookup yields CDR1 MDHEN and CDR2 SYDVKM. The V end was cut by 2 bases, the J end by 8 bases, with 15 bases between. CDR3 DNA: TGTGCCAGCAGTTTAGTGGGGTTAGCGAAGGGCTACACCTTC. Its protein is CASSLVGLAKGYTF.

V and J are TRBV30 and TRBJ2-5; the D gene is possibly TRBD1 (5 bases). Germline V gene sequence: CDR1 GTSNPN, CDR2 SVGIG (reference sequence). Trimming removed 1 base at V and 1 base at J, with 7 bases between. CDR3 length equals 13 residues. CDR3 DNA sequence: TGTGCCTGGAGTGAGGGGTTCCAAGAGACCCAGTACTTC. Translated: CAWSEGFQETQYF.

The chain combines TRBV27 with TRBJ2-7, with D hard to call. Trimming stripped 2 bases from V and 9 bases from J, with 23 bases between. Per germline, CDR1 MNHEY and CDR2 SMNVEV (reference sequence). CDR3 length: 16 amino acids. The CDR3: CASSLNYAEYSYGQYF. The CDR3 DNA reads as TGTGCCAGCAGTTTAAATTACGCGGAGTATTCATATGGGCAGTACTTC.

Concerning this clone itself: The same CDR3 arises from other DNA sequences in this sample as well. The J gene is TRBJ1-1, the V gene TRBV5-1, with D perhaps TRBD1 (5 bases). Germline CDR1 SGHRS, CDR2 YFSETQ. V lost 1 base and J 4 bases, leaving 14 bases between the germline ends. The CDR3 length is 15 residues. The CDR3 here is CASSLPGREGTEAFF. The CDR3 DNA follows: TGCGCCAGCAGCTTGCCGGGCAGGGAGGGCACTGAAGCTTTCTTT.

CDR3 in DNA: TGTGCCATCAGTGAGTCGACGGGAGCGGAAGATGAGCAGTTCTTC. This gives the protein CAISESTGAEDEQFF. This sequence joins TRBV10-3 and TRBJ2-1, with TRBD2 as a possible D gene (6 bases). Germline V lookup: CDR1 ENHRY, CDR2 SYGVKD. V lost 0 bases and J lost 8, with 14 bases in between. The CDR3 totals 15 residues.